This record covers a single TCR beta chain. The antigen is unknown. CDR1 and CDR2 from the germline V gene are MNHEY and SMNVEV (reference sequence). CDR3 size: 15 residues. Germline trimming cut 5 bases from V and 4 bases from J; bases unmatched to any gene: 6. The assay was immunoSEQ multiplex PCR, and TCRdb's table has in-frame clones only and misses some. The repertoire includes more than 60,000 clones, 95% to 98% of them detected once, and around 1.6% sits in the top ten. The data belong to a study of cytomegalovirus exposure and HLA in healthy donors. Study observations and caveats: A few CMV-associated chains were confirmed in vitro to be specific for CMV antigens. The authors listed 164 TCR beta chains as cytomegalovirus-associated.

The TCR was taken from a woman between 18 and 29 years old in good health and CMV-seropositive. V is TRBV27 and J is TRBJ1-2; the match to TRBD1 covers 11 bases. The specimen was PBMCs. This CDR3 is CASSIRDRGGYGYTF. Written as DNA, the CDR3 is TGTGCCAGCAGTATCCGGGACAGGGGGGGCTATGGCTACACCTTC.